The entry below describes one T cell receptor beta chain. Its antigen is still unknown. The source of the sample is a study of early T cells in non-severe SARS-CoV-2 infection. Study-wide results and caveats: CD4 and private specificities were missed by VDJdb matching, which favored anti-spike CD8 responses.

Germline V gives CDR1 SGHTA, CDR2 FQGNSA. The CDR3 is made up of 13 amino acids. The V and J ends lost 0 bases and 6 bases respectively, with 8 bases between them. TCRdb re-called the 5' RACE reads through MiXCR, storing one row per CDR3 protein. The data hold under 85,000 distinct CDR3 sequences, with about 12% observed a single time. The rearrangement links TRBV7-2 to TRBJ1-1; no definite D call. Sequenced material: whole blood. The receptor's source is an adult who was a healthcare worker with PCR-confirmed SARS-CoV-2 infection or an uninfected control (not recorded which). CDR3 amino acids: CASSLATGAEAFF. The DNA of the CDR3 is TGTGCCAGCAGCTTAGCGACGGGAGCTGAAGCTTTCTTT.